This T cell receptor beta chain emerged from a study of identical twins. The study, taken as a whole, reports: Insertions were fewer in abundant cord blood beta clonotypes, whereas memory repertoires showed none of this pattern.

This clonotype was detected a few times. Its antigen is not identified. This CDR3 is built from 14 residues. V was pared by 8 bases and J by 6 bases, with 19 bases between. Template switching supplied a universal primer site; unique molecular identifiers were carried on the cDNA. A single record per CDR3 protein comes from TCRdb applying MiXCR to the 5' RACE reads. Counted here are 550,000 to 800,000 distinct CDR3 sequences, about 7.6% occurring once; the ten biggest clones make up 1.5% to 2%. All donors were healthy, and all were Caucasian. These data were likewise used in another study, on yellow fever vaccine responses in identical twins. That paper adds: After vaccination, twins' T cell response reportedly seemed partly convergent, partly personalized.

The V call is TRBV12-3 or TRBV12-4, the J call TRBJ2-5; maybe TRBD2 (7 bases). The sequencing input was PBMCs. The receptor's source is a woman aged 18-29 years in good health. The CDR3 DNA is TGTGCCAGCGTCCGAGGGGGGGACTCGAAGACCCAGTACTTC. This codes for CASVRGGDSKTQYF.